The present entry profiles one T cell receptor (beta chain) with its context. For each CDR3 protein, TCRdb gives one entry from its re-call of the 5' RACE reads, without DNA. This repertoire comprises roughly 100,000 distinct CDR3 sequences; its ten largest clones make up approximately 1.8%. This sample stems from a study of monozygotic twins with inflammatory bowel disease. The germline gives CDR1 SGHTA, CDR2 FQGNSA. This CDR3 comprises 15 residues. The V gene is TRBV7-2, the J gene TRBJ2-3; the D call of TRBD2 rests on TCRdb alone, since no DNA is present to check it. The receptor comes from a human donor with ulcerative colitis or Crohn's disease, or a healthy co-twin of an affected twin (not recorded which). Sequenced input: blood. The CDR3 protein is CASSLGLAFADTQYF.